This is a list of T cell receptor beta chains from one sample in a study of regulatory T cells in long-lasting Graves disease. TCRdb reprocessed the multiplex PCR reads via MiXCR and lists one record per CDR3 protein. The top ten hold about 38% of the sample, which has fewer than 400,000 distinct CDR3 sequences, about a sixth seen once. Sequencing was performed on peripheral blood mononuclear cells (PBMCs), taken at new diagnosis, from a patient treated with antithyroid drugs. These receptors came from a female donor with Graves disease. Each CDR3 is given without its conserved first and last residue. Fields, in order: V gene, CDR3 protein.

V: TRBV29-1; CDR3: SVGGLYNEQF
V: TRBV20-1; CDR3: SGSVLIGTDTQY
V: TRBV7-2; CDR3: ASSLDWYNEQF
V: TRBV24-1; CDR3: ATSDGGNTGELF
V: TRBV12-3/TRBV12-4; CDR3: ASSTGRETYEQY
V: TRBV12-3/TRBV12-4; CDR3: ASSPPGQPRVEQY
V: TRBV9; CDR3: ASSQGPYNEQF
V: TRBV25-1; CDR3: ASSEMGGPINEKLF
V: TRBV6-5; CDR3: ASSYSKQARQETQY
V: TRBV7-9; CDR3: ASSGQSNQPQH
V: TRBV7-9; CDR3: ASSPGTQAGELF
V: TRBV28; CDR3: ASSSPIGSYGEQY
V: TRBV4-1; CDR3: ASRAEGTGELF
V: TRBV7-9; CDR3: ASGPRGGNTEAF
V: TRBV20-1; CDR3: SAREYTDTQY
V: TRBV6-1; CDR3: ASSEDPGLYEKLF
V: TRBV12-5; CDR3: ASGLDIGVDQF
V: TRBV27; CDR3: ASLKAGARYNEQF
V: TRBV10-3; CDR3: AISPQREGTDTQY
V: TRBV3-1; CDR3: ASSQDPYNEQF
V: TRBV14; CDR3: ASSPYTGQAYYGYT
V: TRBV11-2; CDR3: ASSPSTGELF
V: TRBV5-1; CDR3: ASRGVGTASYEQY
V: TRBV19; CDR3: ASSTLVRKNTGASNTEAF
V: TRBV12-3/TRBV12-4; CDR3: ASSFVGGTHGYT
V: TRBV20-1; CDR3: SAIIAGKGDEQF
V: TRBV20-1; CDR3: SASPGTQNEKLF
V: TRBV29-1; CDR3: SVEAGTSGSYNEQF
V: TRBV29-1; CDR3: SVLTGATGYT
V: TRBV11-2; CDR3: ASSLDRGLFSYNEQF
V: TRBV7-2; CDR3: ASSSRGGMTSYEQY
V: TRBV6-1; CDR3: ASREAPNSGDTQY
V: TRBV6-2/TRBV6-3; CDR3: ASRPAGTSGRTYNEQF
V: TRBV28; CDR3: ASTRRQDNSPLH
V: TRBV28; CDR3: ASSLYLTGKANYGYT
V: TRBV6-2/TRBV6-3; CDR3: ATLNRDYNEQF
V: TRBV19; CDR3: ASSIDVRDSLNQPQH
V: TRBV28; CDR3: ASSPPGREQY
V: TRBV11-2; CDR3: ASSPSDGNTEAF
V: TRBV20-1; CDR3: SAATGGTDTQY
V: TRBV7-9; CDR3: ASSRQGAGETQY
V: TRBV28; CDR3: ASSQSGRISNQPQH
V: TRBV24-1; CDR3: ATGDVTDTQY
V: TRBV2; CDR3: ASVGQTPGEQY
V: TRBV6-2/TRBV6-3; CDR3: ASSYSRLRQTEAPLH
V: TRBV27; CDR3: ASRSRDRGRRETQY
V: TRBV18; CDR3: ASSPPQGARRT
V: TRBV28; CDR3: ARSRGTSTNEKLF
V: TRBV11-2; CDR3: ASSWSAGGTDTQY
V: TRBV2; CDR3: ASSEDLRLAQF
V: TRBV29-1; CDR3: SAVGQSNEKLF
V: TRBV28; CDR3: ASSVFTGGNQPQH
V: TRBV7-9; CDR3: ASSLVGAQPQH
V: TRBV20-1; CDR3: SATPSGPTYEQY
V: TRBV3-1; CDR3: ASSEYRGQSSPLH
V: TRBV5-1; CDR3: ASSHQGQTEAF
V: TRBV24-1; CDR3: ATSDSGTQGTQY
V: TRBV4-2; CDR3: ASSPKGAGITGNTEAF
V: TRBV7-9; CDR3: ASSLSGREETQY
V: TRBV19; CDR3: ASSISGLAGGPPYNEQF